One sample yielded the 26 T cell receptor beta chains listed below, sequenced in a study of cytomegalovirus exposure and HLA in healthy donors. PCR employed 60 Vbeta and 13 Jbeta primers. Using immunoSEQ multiplex PCR, the repertoire was profiled, and TCRdb retains in-frame clones only, with some absent. The sample has approximately 280,000 clones; around 90% are singletons. The sequenced material came from PBMCs. Source of these receptors: a woman under 30 in good health and CMV-seronegative.

The genes are TRBV6-5 and TRBJ2-5; 7 bases fit TRBD1. V was clipped by 7 bases and J by 7 bases; unmatched bases: 9. This CDR3 is 13 amino acids long. Germline V gene lookup returns CDR1 MNHEY and CDR2 SVGAGI. The CDR3 loop is CASTPDRDATQYF. The CDR3 DNA sequence: TGTGCCAGCACCCCCGACAGGGATGCGACCCAGTACTTC.

The chain combines TRBV18 with TRBJ2-7, with D unresolved. From germline, CDR1 is KGHSH and CDR2 LQKENI. V dropped 3 bases and J dropped 2 bases, with 14 bases sitting between them. The CDR3 spans 15 residues. CDR3 in DNA: TGTGCCAGCTCACCCCCAAATGCGGCCGCCTACGAGCAGTACTTC. This codes for CASSPPNAAAYEQYF.

The V and J genes are TRBV6-1 and TRBJ2-1; perhaps TRBD1 as D (6 bases). Between the trimmed V and J ends, which lost 4 bases and 10 bases, there was a span of 17 bases. CDR3 length: 14 residues. CDR1 MNHNS and CDR2 SASEGT come from the germline V gene. The CDR3 sequence: CASSGNTGSDEQFF. The CDR3 nucleotides are TGTGCCAGCAGTGGAAATACAGGGTCTGACGAGCAGTTCTTC.

The chain couples TRBV7-3 to TRBJ1-1; no definite D call. Trimming left V 2 bases short and J 5 bases short, with 21 bases between. The length of the CDR3 is 17 residues. Germline V gene sequence: CDR1 SGHTA, CDR2 FQGTGA. The CDR3 DNA reads TGTGCCAGCAGCTTAGGGCCGATAACTGCGAACCCAACTGAAGCTTTCTTT. As protein: CASSLGPITANPTEAFF.

This rearrangement joins TRBV27 to TRBJ1-5; 8 bases map to TRBD1. CDR1 and CDR2 from the germline V gene are MNHEY and SMNVEV (reference sequence). CDR3 length: 18 amino acids. V dropped 1 base and J dropped 5; count of bases not matched to a gene: 13. This CDR3 reads CASSLFKDREGPHQPQHF. DNA for the CDR3: TGTGCCAGCAGTTTATTTAAGGACAGGGAAGGGCCCCATCAGCCCCAGCATTTT.

As regards this clone: Other DNA variants within this sample encode the same CDR3. The V gene is TRBV5-6, the J gene TRBJ1-2, with D possibly being TRBD1 (5 bases). This CDR3 is built from 14 residues. Between the trimmed V and J ends, which lost 0 bases and 4 bases, there was a span of 10 bases. Germline lookup yields CDR1 SGHDT and CDR2 YYEEEE. The chain's CDR3 is CASSLGQQLYGYTF. The CDR3 DNA reads as TGTGCCAGCAGCTTGGGACAGCAACTCTATGGCTACACCTTC.

As to this clone: Other DNA variants within this sample encode the same CDR3. V usage is TRBV27 and J usage is TRBJ1-6; 7 bases fit TRBD1. The V gene's germline CDR1 is MNHEY and CDR2 SMNVEV (reference sequence). The CDR3 has 16 amino acids. Trimming removed 5 bases from V and 4 bases from J; junction bases left unmatched: 8. CDR3 in DNA: TGTGCCAGCAGTCAGAACAGGGGCAAGTATAATTCACCCCTCCACTTT. Amino acids: CASSQNRGKYNSPLHF.

CDR3 amino acids: CASSSSDSPLHF. The CDR3 coding sequence is TGTGCCAGCAGCTCCTCGGATTCACCCCTCCACTTT. The rearrangement uses TRBV7-9 and TRBJ1-6; no definite D call. V lost 4 bases to trimming and J lost 8 bases, with 6 bases between them. Looked up from germline, CDR1 is SEHNR and CDR2 is FQNEAQ (reference sequence). CDR3 size: 12 residues.

This sequence joins TRBV5-1 and TRBJ2-7, with D possibly TRBD1 on 6 matching bases. Germline CDR1 is SGHRS and CDR2 is YFSETQ. This CDR3 contains 15 residues. Trimming took 4 bases from V and 2 from J, leaving 16 bases between them. CDR3 region: CASSRPHEGAYEQYF. The DNA of the CDR3 is TGCGCCAGCAGCCGACCTCATGAGGGGGCCTACGAGCAGTACTTC. Using reference TRBV5-1 and TRBJ2-7 for the parts outside the CDR3, the full variable domain is KAGVTQTPRYLIKTRGQQVTLSCSPISGHRSVSWYQQTPGQGLQFLFEYFSETQRNKGNFPGRFSGRQFSNSRSEMNVSTLELGDSALYLCASSRPHEGAYEQYFGPGTRLTVT.

V gene TRBV7-6 combines with J gene TRBJ2-2; 11 bases agree with TRBD2. The J segment lost 6 bases and the V segment lost 7 bases, leaving 7 bases of the junction unmatched. The CDR3 extends over 15 amino acids. CDR1 is SGHVS, CDR2 FNYEAQ, per germline. The DNA for the CDR3 is TGTGCCAGCACCGAAACGGGACTAGCGGCCGGGGAGCTGTTTTTT. Its protein product is CASTETGLAAGELFF.

J is TRBJ2-7 and V is TRBV6-6, with 10 bases fitting TRBD2. The CDR3 loop spans 14 amino acids. V shed 6 bases, J shed 3 bases, and the junction held 5 bases outside the gene matches. Germline V gives CDR1 MNHNY, CDR2 SVGAGI (reference sequence). The CDR3 spells CASSPSGGIYEQYF. CDR3 in DNA: TGTGCCAGCAGCCCTAGCGGGGGTATCTACGAGCAGTACTTC.

The chain joins TRBV27 to TRBJ2-5; D is perhaps TRBD2 (5 bases). CDR1 and CDR2 (germline): MNHEY, SMNVEV (reference sequence). Trimming stripped 8 bases from V and 5 bases from J, with 15 bases between. The CDR3 has 13 residues. This CDR3 reads CASSASPGETQYF. In DNA, the CDR3 is TGTGCCAGCTCGGCTAGCCCCGGGGAGACCCAGTACTTC.

As to this clone: Germline is not matched at one junction end, which may reflect a read error. The chain recombines TRBV7-9 with TRBJ1-1; perhaps TRBD1 as D (5 bases). Germline values: CDR1 SEHNR, CDR2 FQNEAQ (reference sequence). The CDR3 is 15 residues long. In DNA form, the CDR3 reads TGTTCCAGCAGTTTTCCAGGGATTTTGGACACTGAAGCTTTCTTT. It encodes CSSSFPGILDTEAFF.

V and J are TRBV5-1 and TRBJ1-1; maybe TRBD1 (5 bases). Trimming removed 0 bases at V and 3 bases at J, with 15 bases between. CDR3 length equals 16 residues. Looked up from germline, CDR1 is SGHRS and CDR2 is YFSETQ. The CDR3 region has the DNA TGCGCCAGCAGCTTGGGAACAGCCCTAGGGGACACTGAAGCTTTCTTT. Protein: CASSLGTALGDTEAFF.

CDR3 nucleotides: TGTGCCAGCAGCGCCAGGACAGCTAACACTGAAGCTTTCTTT. Translating gives CASSARTANTEAFF. The V call is TRBV9, the J call TRBJ1-1; tentatively, D is TRBD1 (6 bases). Trimming stripped 3 bases from V and 2 bases from J, with 11 bases between. CDR1 is SGDLS and CDR2 is YYNGEE in the germline V gene. The length of the CDR3 is 14 residues.

This clone appeared a single time. The V gene is TRBV27, the J gene TRBJ1-6, with D possibly matching TRBD1 (6 bases). Trimming took 5 bases from V and 4 from J, leaving 12 bases between them. Germline assignment: CDR1 MNHEY and CDR2 SMNVEV (reference sequence). The CDR3 consists of 15 residues. The CDR3 is CASSGKGEYNSPLHF. The DNA of the CDR3 is TGTGCCAGCAGTGGGAAGGGGGAATATAATTCACCCCTCCACTTT.

The chain uses TRBV7-2 and TRBJ2-3; D unresolved. CDR1 is SGHTA, CDR2 FQGNSA, per germline. V was shortened by 2 bases and J by 3 bases, with 3 bases between the two germline ends. The CDR3 is 12 amino acids. CDR3 protein: CASSLLTDTQYF. As DNA, the CDR3 is TGTGCCAGCAGCTTATTAACAGATACGCAGTATTTT.

The rearrangement joins TRBV29-1 to TRBJ2-6; the match to TRBD2 covers 8 bases. The CDR3 contains 17 residues. The germline gives CDR1 SQVTM, CDR2 ANQGSEA. J gave up 0 bases and V 6 bases, and 10 bases lay outside the gene matches. The CDR3 reads CSVEKRGRDSGANVLTF. The CDR3, as DNA: TGCAGCGTCGAGAAGCGGGGGAGAGACTCTGGGGCCAACGTCCTGACTTTC.

This chain connects TRBV19 to TRBJ1-2, with 9 bases matching TRBD1. The CDR3 is 12 amino acids. The germline gives CDR1 LNHDA, CDR2 SQIVND (reference sequence). Trimming at V came to 9 bases and at J to 4 bases, leaving 3 bases not matched to a gene. CDR3 protein: CASGQGSYGYTF. CDR3 nucleotide sequence: TGTGCCAGCGGACAGGGGTCCTATGGCTACACCTTC.

The chain uses TRBV21-1 and TRBJ2-3; whether TRBD1, the table's D call, matches the DNA was not checked. TRBV21-1 is a documented pseudogene. This CDR3 is built from 14 residues. The chain's CDR3 is CAIQRRQGPNTQYF. Written as DNA, the CDR3 is TGTGCCATACAACGAAGACAGGGACCTAATACGCAGTATTTT.

The rearrangement uses TRBV21-1 and TRBJ2-2; the table calls TRBD2, which could not be checked here. TRBV21-1 is a known pseudogene. This CDR3 comprises 18 residues. CDR3 sequence reads: CASSNAGLAGPNTGELFF. CDR3 bases: TGTGCCAGCAGCAACGCGGGACTAGCGGGACCAAACACCGGGGAGCTGTTTTTT.

This rearrangement joins TRBV2 to TRBJ1-5; the D gene is possibly TRBD1 (6 bases). Trimming left V 5 bases short and J 5 bases short, with 13 bases between. From germline, CDR1 is SNHLY and CDR2 FYNNEI. This CDR3 region has 14 residues. CDR3 bases: TGTGCCAGCAGTTTACAGGGACCGGATCAGCCCCAGCATTTT. It yields the protein CASSLQGPDQPQHF.

The chain carries TRBV5-4 and TRBJ2-5; 9 bases line up with TRBD2. The CDR3 runs 15 residues. CDR1 and CDR2 (germline): SGHNT, YYREEE (reference sequence). V shed 4 bases, J shed 5 bases, and the junction held 9 bases outside the gene matches. The CDR3 loop is CASSHGTSRPETQYF. Written as DNA, the CDR3 is TGTGCCAGCAGCCACGGGACTAGCCGTCCGGAGACCCAGTACTTC.

V is TRBV27 and J is TRBJ1-3; D is undetermined. Trimming removed 2 bases from V and 4 bases from J, with 12 bases in between. Germline values: CDR1 MNHEY, CDR2 SMNVEV (reference sequence). CDR3 length: 15 amino acids. Written as DNA, the CDR3 is TGTGCCAGCAGTTTAGGCCGGTCGGGGGGAAACACCATATATTTT. Protein product: CASSLGRSGGNTIYF.

The chain recombines TRBV5-4 with TRBJ1-1; no clear D gene. V dropped 3 bases and J dropped 10 bases, with 13 bases sitting between them. The CDR3 length is 12 residues. Germline assignment: CDR1 SGHNT and CDR2 YYREEE (reference sequence). The CDR3 is CASSSGEEGAFF. As DNA, the CDR3 is TGTGCCAGCAGCTCTGGAGAGGAGGGAGCTTTCTTT.

The chain uses TRBV11-1 and TRBJ2-5; 8 bases are a match to TRBD1. Germline CDR1 reads SGHAT; CDR2 reads FQDESV (reference sequence). The CDR3 runs 19 residues. Unmatched junction bases numbered 17, after V lost 1 base and J lost 4 bases. The CDR3 region is CASSLGLGQGYGLGETQYF. CDR3 nucleotide sequence: TGTGCCAGCAGCTTAGGTCTCGGACAGGGTTATGGTTTGGGAGAGACCCAGTACTTC.